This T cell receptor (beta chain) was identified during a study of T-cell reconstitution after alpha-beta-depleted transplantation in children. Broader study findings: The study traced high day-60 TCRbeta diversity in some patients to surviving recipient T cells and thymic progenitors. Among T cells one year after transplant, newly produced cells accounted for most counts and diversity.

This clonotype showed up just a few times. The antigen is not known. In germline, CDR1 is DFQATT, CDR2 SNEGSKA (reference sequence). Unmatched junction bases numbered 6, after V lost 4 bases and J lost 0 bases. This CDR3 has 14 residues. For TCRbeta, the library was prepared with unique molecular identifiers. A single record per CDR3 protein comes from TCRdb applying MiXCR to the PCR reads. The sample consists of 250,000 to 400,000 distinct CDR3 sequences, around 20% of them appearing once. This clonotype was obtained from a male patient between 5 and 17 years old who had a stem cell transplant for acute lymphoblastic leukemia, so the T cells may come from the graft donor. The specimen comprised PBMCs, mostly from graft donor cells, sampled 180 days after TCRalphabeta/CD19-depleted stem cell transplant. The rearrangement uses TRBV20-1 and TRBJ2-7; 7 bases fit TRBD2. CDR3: CSATSRDYSYEQYF. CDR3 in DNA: TGCAGTGCTACGAGCCGGGACTACTCCTACGAGCAGTACTTC.